The clone carrying this T cell receptor (beta chain) turned up a few times. The source of the sample is a study of blood T cell repertoires in COVID-19. Study-wide background: What the recovered Cohort 3 donors had was two negative PCRs, clearance, or symptom resolution. Sample material is recorded as cDNA or gDNA derived from T cells, B-cell-depleted T cells, or PBMCs. COVID-19 samples collected from the United States, Italy and Spain covered acute and convalescent phases.

Germline V gene data show CDR1 as SGHAT and CDR2 as FQNNGV. V lost 5 bases and J lost 1; bases outside the gene matches: 8. The CDR3 loop spans 17 amino acids. Data came from immunoSEQ multiplex PCR; TCRdb stores just in-frame clones and leaves some out. The table includes approximately 150,000 clones, 65% to 80% detected once. Assignments of participants to cohorts depended upon their own reported clinical history. The gene calls are TRBV11-2 and TRBJ2-5; 12 nucleotides agree with TRBD2. This receptor was taken from a woman aged 70-85 years in a cohort exposed to, infected with or recovered from COVID-19 (not recorded which). Sequenced material: PBMCs or T cells enriched from blood (not recorded which). The CDR3 DNA is TGTGCCAGCAGCCCACTGGGACTAGCGGGTTTCCAAGAGACCCAGTACTTC. Its protein is CASSPLGLAGFQETQYF.